A selection of T cell receptor beta chains follows, all from one sample in a study of blood T cells in healthy people across ages. Each CDR3 protein is one row after TCRdb ran MiXCR on the 5' RACE reads. The data contain around 900,000 distinct CDR3 sequences, about 53% of them singletons. Sequencing was done on a sample of blood. The receptors derive from a woman aged 55 to 70 in good health. Both conserved end residues are trimmed from each CDR3.

ASSQAGSGAGPYEQY	TRBV4-3	TRBJ2-7
ASSLATGGSEQY	TRBV7-2	NA
ASSEFIGGYSGANVLT	TRBV2	TRBJ2-6
SAREAGLASTDTQY	TRBV20-1	TRBJ2-3
ASSPGTGPSYGYT	TRBV11-2	TRBJ1-2
ASSPTRDVAGAF	TRBV12-3/TRBV12-4	TRBJ1-1
ASSQEVVFTDTQY	TRBV4-2	TRBJ2-3
ASTPRGKSYEQY	TRBV6-5	TRBJ2-7
ASSGQSYEQY	TRBV12-3/TRBV12-4	TRBJ2-7
ASSSRTGANEKLF	TRBV7-2	TRBJ1-4
ATSRPGSEAF	TRBV15	TRBJ1-1
ASSWTGGFSGANVLT	TRBV28	TRBJ2-6
SATGAGAYGYT	TRBV20-1	TRBJ1-2
SPTYGLNTEAF	TRBV29-1	TRBJ1-1
ASSTLRTGHTYEQY	TRBV28	TRBJ2-7
ASRGTSGSGQY	TRBV25-1	TRBJ2-3
SAPPGQGWSEQY	TRBV20-1	TRBJ2-7
ASRPGQGPLRSYEQY	TRBV5-1	TRBJ2-7
ASSRGGHGYNEQY	TRBV6-2/TRBV6-3	TRBJ2-7
ASSSRNNEQY	TRBV28	TRBJ2-7
ASSLEFAAYEQY	TRBV7-2	TRBJ2-7
ASSQFERAQY	TRBV3-1	TRBJ2-3
ASNSYRETQY	TRBV6-1	NA
ASSLFTSGGDTQY	TRBV5-1	TRBJ2-3
ATSRDPGQTMGPQH	TRBV15	TRBJ1-5
SASMAGRDRNEQF	TRBV20-1	TRBJ2-1
ASSLSFWGRGTDTQY	TRBV28	TRBJ2-3
ASSQDLETGTSYEQY	TRBV4-1	TRBJ2-7
ASRIGVTDTQY	TRBV18	TRBJ2-3
ASSQDWQGRSRDQPQH	TRBV4-1	TRBJ1-5
ASSLTATFGYGYT	TRBV7-9	TRBJ1-2
SASGNTYNEQF	TRBV20-1	TRBJ2-1
ASRRRESVYEQY	TRBV6-2/TRBV6-3	TRBJ2-7
ASRLLGGSAGGYT	TRBV4-1	TRBJ1-2
ASRRAGLGYEQY	TRBV28	TRBJ2-7
ASSYAGRSYGYT	TRBV27	TRBJ1-2
ASSEFGLAETYEQY	TRBV2	TRBJ2-7